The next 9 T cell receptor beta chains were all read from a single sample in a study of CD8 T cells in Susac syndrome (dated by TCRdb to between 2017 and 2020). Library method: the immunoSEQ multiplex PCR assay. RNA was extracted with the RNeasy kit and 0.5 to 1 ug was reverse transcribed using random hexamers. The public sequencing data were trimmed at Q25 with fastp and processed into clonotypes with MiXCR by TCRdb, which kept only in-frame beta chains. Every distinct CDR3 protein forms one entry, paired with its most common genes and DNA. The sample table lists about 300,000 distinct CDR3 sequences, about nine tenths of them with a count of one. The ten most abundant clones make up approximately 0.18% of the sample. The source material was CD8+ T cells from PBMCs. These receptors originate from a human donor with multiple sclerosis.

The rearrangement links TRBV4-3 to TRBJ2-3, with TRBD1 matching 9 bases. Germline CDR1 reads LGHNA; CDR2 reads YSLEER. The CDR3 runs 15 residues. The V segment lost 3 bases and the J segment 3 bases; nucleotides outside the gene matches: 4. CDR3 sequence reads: CASSHETGGTDTQYF. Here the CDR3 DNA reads TGCGCCAGCAGCCACGAGACAGGGGGTACAGATACGCAGTATTTT.

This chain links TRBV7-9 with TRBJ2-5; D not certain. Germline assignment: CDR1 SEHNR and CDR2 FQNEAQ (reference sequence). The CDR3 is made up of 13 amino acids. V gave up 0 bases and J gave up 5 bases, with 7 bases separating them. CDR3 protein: CASSLAGFETQYF. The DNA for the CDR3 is TGTGCCAGCAGCTTAGCAGGATTTGAGACCCAGTACTTC. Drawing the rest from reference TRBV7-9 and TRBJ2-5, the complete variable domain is DTGVSQNPRHKITKRGQNVTFRCDPISEHNRLYWYRQTLGQGPEFLTYFQNEAQLEKSRLLSDRFSAERPKGSFSTLEIQRTEQGDSAMYLCASSLAGFETQYFGPGTRLLVL.

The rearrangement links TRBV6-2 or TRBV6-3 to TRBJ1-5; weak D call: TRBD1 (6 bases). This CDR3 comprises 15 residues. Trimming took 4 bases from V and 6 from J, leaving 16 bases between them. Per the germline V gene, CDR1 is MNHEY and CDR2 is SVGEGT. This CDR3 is CASSWDTSLGQPQHF. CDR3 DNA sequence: TGTGCCAGCAGTTGGGACACGTCTCTTGGTCAGCCCCAGCATTTT.

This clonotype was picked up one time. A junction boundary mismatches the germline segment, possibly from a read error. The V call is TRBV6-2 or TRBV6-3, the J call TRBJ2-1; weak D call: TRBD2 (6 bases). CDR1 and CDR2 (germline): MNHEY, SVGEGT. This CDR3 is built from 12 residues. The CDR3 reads CVATSSYNEQFF. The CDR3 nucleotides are TGCGTTGCGACTAGCTCCTACAATGAGCAGTTCTTC.

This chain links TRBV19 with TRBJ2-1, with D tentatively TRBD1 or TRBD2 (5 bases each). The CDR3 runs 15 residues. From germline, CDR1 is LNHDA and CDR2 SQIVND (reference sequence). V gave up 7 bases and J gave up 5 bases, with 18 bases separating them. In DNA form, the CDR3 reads TGTGCCAGTACTAGGGGCCTTACTAGGGACAATGAGCAGTTCTTC. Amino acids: CASTRGLTRDNEQFF. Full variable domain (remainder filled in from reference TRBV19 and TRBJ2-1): DGGITQSPKYLFRKEGQNVTLSCEQNLNHDAMYWYRQDPGQGLRLIYYSQIVNDFQKGDIAEGYSVSREKKESFPLTVTSAQKNPTAFYLCASTRGLTRDNEQFFGPGTRLTVL.

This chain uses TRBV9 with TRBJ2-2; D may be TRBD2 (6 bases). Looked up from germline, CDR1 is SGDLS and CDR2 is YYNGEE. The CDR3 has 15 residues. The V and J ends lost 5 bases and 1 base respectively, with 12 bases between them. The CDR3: CASREGPRNTGELFF. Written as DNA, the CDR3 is TGTGCCAGCAGGGAGGGACCGAGGAACACCGGGGAGCTGTTTTTT.

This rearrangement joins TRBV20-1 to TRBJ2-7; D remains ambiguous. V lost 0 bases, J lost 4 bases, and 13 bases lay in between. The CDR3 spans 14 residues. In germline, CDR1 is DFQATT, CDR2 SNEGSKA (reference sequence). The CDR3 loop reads CSARDLDRSYEQYF. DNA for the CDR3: TGCAGTGCTAGAGATCTGGACCGTTCTTACGAGCAGTACTTC.

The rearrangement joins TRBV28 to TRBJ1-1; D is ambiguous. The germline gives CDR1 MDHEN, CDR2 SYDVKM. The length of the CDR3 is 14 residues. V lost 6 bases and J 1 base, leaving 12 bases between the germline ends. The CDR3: CASSWVEGNTEAFF. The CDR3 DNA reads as TGTGCCAGCAGCTGGGTGGAAGGGAACACTGAAGCTTTCTTT. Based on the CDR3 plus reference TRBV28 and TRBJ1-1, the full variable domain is DVKVTQSSRYLVKRTGEKVFLECVQDMDHENMFWYRQDPGLGLRLIYFSYDVKMKEKGDIPEGYSVSREKKERFSLILESASTNQTSMYLCASSWVEGNTEAFFGQGTRLTVV.

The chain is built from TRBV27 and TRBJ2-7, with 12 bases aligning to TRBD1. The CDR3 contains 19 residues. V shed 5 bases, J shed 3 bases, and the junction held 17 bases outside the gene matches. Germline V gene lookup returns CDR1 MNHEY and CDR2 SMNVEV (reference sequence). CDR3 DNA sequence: TGTGCCAGCAGTCCCCCCCCCGGGACAGGGGGCCCTCGGGGCTACGAGCAGTACTTC. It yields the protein CASSPPPGTGGPRGYEQYF.